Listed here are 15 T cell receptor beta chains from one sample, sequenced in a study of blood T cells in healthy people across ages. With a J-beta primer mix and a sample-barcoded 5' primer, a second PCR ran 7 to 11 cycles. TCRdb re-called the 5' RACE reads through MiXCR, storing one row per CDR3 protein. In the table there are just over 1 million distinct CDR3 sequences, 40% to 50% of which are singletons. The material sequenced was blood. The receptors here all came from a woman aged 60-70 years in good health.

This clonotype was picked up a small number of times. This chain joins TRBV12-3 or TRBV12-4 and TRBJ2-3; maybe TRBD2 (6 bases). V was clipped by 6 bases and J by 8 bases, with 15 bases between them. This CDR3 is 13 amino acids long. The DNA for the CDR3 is TGTGCCAGCAGCCTATCCCGGGACTCTACGCAGTATTTT. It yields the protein CASSLSRDSTQYF.

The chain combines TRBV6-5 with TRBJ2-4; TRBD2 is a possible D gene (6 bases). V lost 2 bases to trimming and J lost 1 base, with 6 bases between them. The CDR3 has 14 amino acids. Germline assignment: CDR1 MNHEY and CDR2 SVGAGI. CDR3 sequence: CASSYGGAKNIQYF. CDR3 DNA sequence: TGTGCCAGCAGTTACGGGGGGGCCAAAAACATTCAGTACTTC.

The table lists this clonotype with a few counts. The CDR3 bases are TGCAGTGCTAGCTCCCCAATCCTTGAGCAGTTCTTC. Its protein product is CSASSPILEQFF. This sequence joins TRBV20-1 and TRBJ2-1; D unclear. This CDR3 spans 12 amino acids. Germline assignment: CDR1 DFQATT and CDR2 SNEGSKA (reference sequence). The germline V and J ends were trimmed by 3 bases and 9 bases, with 12 bases remaining between them.

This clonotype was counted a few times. In nucleotides, the CDR3 is TGTGCCAGCAGCTTGGGAGGGTCCTGGGGAGCTTTCTTT. It codes for CASSLGGSWGAFF. The chain is built from TRBV3-1 and TRBJ1-1; D unresolved. Germline V gene lookup returns CDR1 LGHDT and CDR2 YNNKEL (reference sequence). The CDR3 sequence is 13 residues long. Trimming pared 5 bases from V and 10 bases from J, leaving 17 bases between.

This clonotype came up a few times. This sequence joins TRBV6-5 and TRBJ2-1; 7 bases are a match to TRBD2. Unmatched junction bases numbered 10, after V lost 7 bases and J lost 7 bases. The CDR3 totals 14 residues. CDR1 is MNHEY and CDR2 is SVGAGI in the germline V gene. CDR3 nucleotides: TGTGCCAGCACCGCGAGCGGGGTCCCGAATGAGCAGTTCTTC. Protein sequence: CASTASGVPNEQFF.

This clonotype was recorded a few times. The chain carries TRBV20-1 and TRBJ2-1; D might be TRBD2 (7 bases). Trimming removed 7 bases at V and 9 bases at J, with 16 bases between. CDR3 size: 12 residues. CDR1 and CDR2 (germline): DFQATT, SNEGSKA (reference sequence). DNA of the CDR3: TGCAGTGTTTGGGGGGGCGGGGCTGAGCAGTTCTTC. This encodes CSVWGGGAEQFF.

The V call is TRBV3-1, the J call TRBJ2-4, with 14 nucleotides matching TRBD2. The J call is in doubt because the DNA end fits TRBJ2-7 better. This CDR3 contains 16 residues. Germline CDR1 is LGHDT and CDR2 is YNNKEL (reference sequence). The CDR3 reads CASSLGLAGVGYEQYF. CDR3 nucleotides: TGTGCCAGCAGCCTGGGACTAGCGGGAGTAGGCTACGAGCAGTACTTC.

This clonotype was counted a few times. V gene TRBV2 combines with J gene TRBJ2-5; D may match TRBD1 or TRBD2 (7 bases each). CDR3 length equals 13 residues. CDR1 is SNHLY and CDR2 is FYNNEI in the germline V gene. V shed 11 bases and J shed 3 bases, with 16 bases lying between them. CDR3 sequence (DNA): TGTGCCGGTGCTGCAGGGGGGGAAGAGACCCAGTACTTC. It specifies CAGAAGGEETQYF. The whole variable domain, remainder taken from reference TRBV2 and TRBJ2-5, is EPEVTQTPSHQVTQMGQEVILRCVPISNHLYFYWYRQILGQKVEFLVSFYNNEISEKSEIFDDQFSVERPDGSNFTLKIRSTKLEDSAMYFCAGAAGGEETQYFGPGTRLLVL.

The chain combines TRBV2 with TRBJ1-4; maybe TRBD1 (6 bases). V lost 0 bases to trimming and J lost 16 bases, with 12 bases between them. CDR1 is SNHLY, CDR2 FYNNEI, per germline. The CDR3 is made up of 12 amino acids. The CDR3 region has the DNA TGTGCCAGCAGTGAAGCTCTCGGGGGCCGGTTTTTT. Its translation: CASSEALGGRFF.

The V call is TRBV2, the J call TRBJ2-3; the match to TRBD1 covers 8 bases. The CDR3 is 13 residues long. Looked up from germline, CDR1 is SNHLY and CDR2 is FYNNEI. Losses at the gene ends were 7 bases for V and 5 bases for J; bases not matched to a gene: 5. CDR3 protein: CASTTGTGDTQYF. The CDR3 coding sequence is TGTGCCAGCACGACAGGGACAGGAGATACGCAGTATTTT.

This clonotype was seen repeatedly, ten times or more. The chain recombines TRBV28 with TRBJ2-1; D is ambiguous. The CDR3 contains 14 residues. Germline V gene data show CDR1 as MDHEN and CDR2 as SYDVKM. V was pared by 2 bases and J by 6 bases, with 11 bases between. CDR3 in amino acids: CASSLVAEGNEQFF. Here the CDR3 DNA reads TGTGCCAGCAGTTTAGTGGCAGAAGGCAATGAGCAGTTCTTC.

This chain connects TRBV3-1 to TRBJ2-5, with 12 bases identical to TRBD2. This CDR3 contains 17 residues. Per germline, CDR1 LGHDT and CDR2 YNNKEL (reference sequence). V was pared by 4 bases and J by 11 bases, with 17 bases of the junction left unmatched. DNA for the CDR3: TGTGCCAGCAGCCGGAATGGGCGGCTAGCGGGAGGGAATGAGCAGTACTTC. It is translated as CASSRNGRLAGGNEQYF.

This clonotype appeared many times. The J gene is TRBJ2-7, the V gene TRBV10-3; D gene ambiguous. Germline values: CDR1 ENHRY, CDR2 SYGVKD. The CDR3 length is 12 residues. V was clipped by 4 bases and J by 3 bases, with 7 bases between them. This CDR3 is CAISGTSYEQYF. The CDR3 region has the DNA TGTGCCATCAGTGGAACAAGCTACGAGCAGTACTTC.

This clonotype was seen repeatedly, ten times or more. CDR3 amino acids: CASSLLGLAGLGDTQYF. As DNA, the CDR3 is TGTGCCAGCAGCTTATTGGGCCTAGCCGGTCTGGGGGATACGCAGTATTTT. The J gene is TRBJ2-3, the V gene TRBV7-2; the D gene is possibly TRBD2 (5 bases). In germline, CDR1 is SGHTA, CDR2 FQGNSA. This CDR3 is 17 amino acids long. V lost 2 bases, J lost 6 bases, and 21 bases lay in between. Together with reference TRBV7-2 and TRBJ2-3, the CDR3 gives the full variable domain: GAGVSQSPSNKVTEKGKDVELRCDPISGHTALYWYRQSLGQGLEFLIYFQGNSAPDKSGLPSDRFSAERTGGSVSTLTIQRTQQEDSAVYLCASSLLGLAGLGDTQYFGPGTRLTVL.

CDR3 DNA sequence: TGCAGCGTTGAGGAATCCGGCCGCGGGCTTTCCTACGAGCAGTACTTC. This sequence encodes CSVEESGRGLSYEQYF. The chain recombines TRBV29-1 with TRBJ2-7; D may be TRBD2 (5 bases). CDR3 length: 16 residues. The germline V gene has CDR1 SQVTM and CDR2 ANQGSEA. The V end was cut by 3 bases, the J end by 1 base, with 19 bases between.